This TCR beta chain was profiled in a study of T cells in Graves' hyperthyroidism and ophthalmopathy. Study in general: Peripheral blood draws took place at initial diagnosis, ahead of any treatment.

This clonotype was picked up a small number of times. V was clipped by 5 bases and J by 0 bases; unmatched bases: 0. The length of the CDR3 is 16 residues. Per the germline V gene, CDR1 is LNHDA and CDR2 is SQIVND (reference sequence). Using RNA transcripts as the source, TCR beta CDR3 regions were amplified. When the TCR CDR3 underwent first-round RT-PCR, the HTBI primer set was used. TCRdb re-called the multiplex PCR reads with MiXCR, one entry per CDR3 protein. This sample has about 290,000 distinct CDR3 sequences, with roughly 19% found just once. Duration under 3 months, a NOSPECS grade of at least 4, and a Clinical Activity Score of at least 3 characterized the ophthalmopathy patients. Fresh peripheral blood, 9.5 to 10 ml of it, supplied the PBMCs.

The J gene is TRBJ2-6, the V gene TRBV19; TRBD2 agrees at 11 bases. This receptor was taken from a man over 45 with Graves' ophthalmopathy. Sequencing was performed on blood. Here the CDR3 DNA reads TGTGCCAGTAGTGGGACTAGCGGCTCTGGGGCCAACGTCCTGACTTTC. It codes for CASSGTSGSGANVLTF.